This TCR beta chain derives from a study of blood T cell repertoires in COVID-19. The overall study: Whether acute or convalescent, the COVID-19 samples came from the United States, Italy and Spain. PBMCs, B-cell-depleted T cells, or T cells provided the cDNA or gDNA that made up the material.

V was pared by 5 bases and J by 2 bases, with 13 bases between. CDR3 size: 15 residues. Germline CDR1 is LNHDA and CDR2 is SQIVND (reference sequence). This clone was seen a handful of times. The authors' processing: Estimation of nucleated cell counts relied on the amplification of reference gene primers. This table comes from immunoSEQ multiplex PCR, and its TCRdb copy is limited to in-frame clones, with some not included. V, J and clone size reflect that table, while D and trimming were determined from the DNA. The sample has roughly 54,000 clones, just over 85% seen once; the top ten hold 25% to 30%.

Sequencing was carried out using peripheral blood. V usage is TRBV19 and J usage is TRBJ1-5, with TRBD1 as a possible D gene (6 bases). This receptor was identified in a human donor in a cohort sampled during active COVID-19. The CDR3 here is CASSLRGSGNQPQHF. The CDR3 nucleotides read TGTGCCAGTAGTCTTAGGGGGTCGGGCAATCAGCCCCAGCATTTT.